This T cell receptor beta chain was documented in a study of blood T cell repertoires in COVID-19. At the level of the study: Acute and convalescent COVID-19 specimens originated in the United States, Italy and Spain. PBMCs, B-cell-depleted T cells, or T cells were the source of the cDNA or gDNA that made up the material.

After removal of 7 bases from V and 0 bases from J, the junction contained 7 bases not matched to a gene. The germline V gene has CDR1 KGHDR and CDR2 SFDVKD. There are 16 residues in the CDR3. The count of this clone is one. As originally analysed: Counts of nucleated cells, estimated from reference gene primer amplification, were obtained. Using immunoSEQ multiplex PCR, the repertoire was profiled, and TCRdb retains in-frame clones only, with some absent. Clonal size and the V and J genes are those of that table, whereas D and trimming came from the DNA. In the table there are fewer than 300,000 clones, 65% to 90% of which are singletons.

The sequence derives from a human donor in a cohort sampled during active COVID-19. The gene calls are TRBV24-1 and TRBJ2-1; 8 bases match TRBD2. Material: peripheral blood. CDR3 nucleotide sequence: TGTGCCACCAGCGGCGGGACTAGTGGCTCCTACAATGAGCAGTTCTTC. Its translation: CATSGGTSGSYNEQFF.